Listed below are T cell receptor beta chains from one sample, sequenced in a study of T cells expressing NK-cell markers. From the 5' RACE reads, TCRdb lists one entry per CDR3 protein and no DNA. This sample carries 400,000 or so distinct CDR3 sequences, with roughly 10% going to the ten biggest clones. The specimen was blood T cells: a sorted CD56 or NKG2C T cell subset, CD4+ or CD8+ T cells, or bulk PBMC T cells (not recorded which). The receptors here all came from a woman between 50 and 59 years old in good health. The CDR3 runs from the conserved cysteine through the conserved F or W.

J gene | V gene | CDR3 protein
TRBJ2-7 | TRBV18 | CASSRDKSYEQYF
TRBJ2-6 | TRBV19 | CASSNAGLLSGANVLTF
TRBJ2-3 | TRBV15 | CATSIRRRADTQYF
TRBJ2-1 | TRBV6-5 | CATITSGRAGEQFF
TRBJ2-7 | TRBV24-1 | CATSDTRPPGEQYF
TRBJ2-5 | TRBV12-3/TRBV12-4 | CASSFGQGVETQYF
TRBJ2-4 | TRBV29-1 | CSASGQGLRAKNIQYF
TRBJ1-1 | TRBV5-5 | CASSLAQGGEPPNTEAFF
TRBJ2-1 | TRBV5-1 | CASSLGGLPYNEQFF
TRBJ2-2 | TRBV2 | CASHPTRARTGELFF
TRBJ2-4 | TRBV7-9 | CASSLGGIQTIQYF
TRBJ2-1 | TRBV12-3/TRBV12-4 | CASTSRSGVNNEQFF
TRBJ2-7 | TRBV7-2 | CASSEGSLTYEQYF
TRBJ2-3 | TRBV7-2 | CASSSLRAGTLDTQYF
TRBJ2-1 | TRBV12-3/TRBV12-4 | CASSSLSGRRNNEQFF
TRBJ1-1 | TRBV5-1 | CASSLEGLEAFF
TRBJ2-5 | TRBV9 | CASSVEGRLETQYF
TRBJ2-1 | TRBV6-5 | CASRANMIGNNEQFF
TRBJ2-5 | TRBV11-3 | CASSPGARQETQYF
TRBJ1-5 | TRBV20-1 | CSASLSVSGNQPQHF
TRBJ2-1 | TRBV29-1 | CSAEGISYNEQFF
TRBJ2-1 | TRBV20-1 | CSAPPLAGVNEQFF
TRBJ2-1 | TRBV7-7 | CASSPDNLNEQFF
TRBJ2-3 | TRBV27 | CASSHMGLASLTDTQYF
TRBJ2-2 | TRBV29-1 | CSVEAGPSSTGELFF
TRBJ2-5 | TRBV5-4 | CASSAKTSGSGETQYF
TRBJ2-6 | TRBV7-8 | CASSFRHRRNTVGPGANVLTF
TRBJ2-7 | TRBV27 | CASIRGAEQYF
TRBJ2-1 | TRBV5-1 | CASSHPAVAGSSSYNEQFF
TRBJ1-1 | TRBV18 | CASSPHHMNTEAFF
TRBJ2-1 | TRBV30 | CAWSEGDYNEQFF
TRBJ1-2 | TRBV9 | CASSGGVQGAFGYTF
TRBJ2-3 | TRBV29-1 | CSVELINGDTQYF
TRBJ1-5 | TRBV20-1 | CSARRPKTGRVNQPQHF
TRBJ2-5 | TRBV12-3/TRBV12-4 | CASSWGGGVVETQYF
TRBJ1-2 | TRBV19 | CASSISNPSLGYTF
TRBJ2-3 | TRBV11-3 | CASSLGLATDTQYF
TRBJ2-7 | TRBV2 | CASSGGDRAHEQYF
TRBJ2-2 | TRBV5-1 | CASSRDGAGGELFF
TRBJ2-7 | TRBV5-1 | CASSIQLAGVGEQYF
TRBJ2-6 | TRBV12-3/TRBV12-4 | CASASPSGQGLGANVLTF
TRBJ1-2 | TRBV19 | CASSIDGEDYGYTF
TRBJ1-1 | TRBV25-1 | CASDQGNTEAFF